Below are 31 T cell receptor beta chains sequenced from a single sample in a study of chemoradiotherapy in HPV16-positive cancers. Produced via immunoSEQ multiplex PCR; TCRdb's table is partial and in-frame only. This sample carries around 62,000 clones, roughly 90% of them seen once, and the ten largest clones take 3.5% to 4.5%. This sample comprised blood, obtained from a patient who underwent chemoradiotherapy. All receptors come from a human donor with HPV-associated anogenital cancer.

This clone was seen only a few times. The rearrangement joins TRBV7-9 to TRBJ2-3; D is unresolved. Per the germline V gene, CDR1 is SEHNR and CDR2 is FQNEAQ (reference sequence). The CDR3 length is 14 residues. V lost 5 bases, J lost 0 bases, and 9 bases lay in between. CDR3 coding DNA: TGTGCCAGCAGCGCCAGCATAAGCACAGATACGCAGTATTTT. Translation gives CASSASISTDTQYF.

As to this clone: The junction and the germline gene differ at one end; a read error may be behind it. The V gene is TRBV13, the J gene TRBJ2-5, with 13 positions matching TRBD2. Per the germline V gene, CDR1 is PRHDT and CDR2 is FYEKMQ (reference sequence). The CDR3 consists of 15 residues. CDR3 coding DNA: TGTGCCAGCAGCCTAGGACTAGCGGGAGTCGAGACCCAGTACTTC. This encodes CASSLGLAGVETQYF.

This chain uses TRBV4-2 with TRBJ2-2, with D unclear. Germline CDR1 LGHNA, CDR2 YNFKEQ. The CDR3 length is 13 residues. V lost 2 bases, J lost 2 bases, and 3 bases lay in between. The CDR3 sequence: CASSQHNTGELFF. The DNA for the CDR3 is TGTGCCAGCAGCCAACACAACACCGGGGAGCTGTTTTTT.

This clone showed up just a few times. CDR3 coding DNA: TGTGCCAGCACGAGGGACAGCGGCCAGCCCCAGCATTTT. Encoded protein: CASTRDSGQPQHF. The chain recombines TRBV2 with TRBJ1-5, with TRBD1 identical over 7 bases. The CDR3 loop spans 13 amino acids. Unmatched junction bases numbered 7, after V lost 7 bases and J lost 7 bases. Germline V gene data show CDR1 as SNHLY and CDR2 as FYNNEI. Together with reference TRBV2 and TRBJ1-5, the CDR3 gives the full variable domain: EPEVTQTPSHQVTQMGQEVILRCVPISNHLYFYWYRQILGQKVEFLVSFYNNEISEKSEIFDDQFSVERPDGSNFTLKIRSTKLEDSAMYFCASTRDSGQPQHFGDGTRLSIL.

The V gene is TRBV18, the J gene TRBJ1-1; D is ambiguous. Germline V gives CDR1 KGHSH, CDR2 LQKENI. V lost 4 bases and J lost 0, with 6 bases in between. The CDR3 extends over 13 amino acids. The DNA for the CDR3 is TGTGCCAGCTCACTTCGAATGAACACTGAAGCTTTCTTT. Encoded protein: CASSLRMNTEAFF.

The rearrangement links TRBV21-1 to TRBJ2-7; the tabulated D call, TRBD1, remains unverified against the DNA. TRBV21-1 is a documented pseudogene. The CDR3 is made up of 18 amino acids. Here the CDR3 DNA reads TGTGCCAGCAGCTCCCGGGACAGGGTGAAGGTTCGGGCCTACGAGCAGTACTTC. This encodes CASSSRDRVKVRAYEQYF.

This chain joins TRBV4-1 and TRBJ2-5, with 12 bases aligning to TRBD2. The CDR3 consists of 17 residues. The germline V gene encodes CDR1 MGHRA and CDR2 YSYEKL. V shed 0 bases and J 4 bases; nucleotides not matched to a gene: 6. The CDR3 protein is CASSQEGGLAGLETQYF. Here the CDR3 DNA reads TGCGCCAGCAGCCAAGAGGGAGGACTAGCGGGGCTAGAGACCCAGTACTTC.

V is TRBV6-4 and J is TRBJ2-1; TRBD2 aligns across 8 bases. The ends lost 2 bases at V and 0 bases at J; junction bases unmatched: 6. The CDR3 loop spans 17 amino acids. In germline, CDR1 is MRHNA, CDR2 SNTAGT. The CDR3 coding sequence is TGTGCCAGCAGTGACGGCGGGAGGCTATTCTCCTACAATGAGCAGTTCTTC. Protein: CASSDGGRLFSYNEQFF.

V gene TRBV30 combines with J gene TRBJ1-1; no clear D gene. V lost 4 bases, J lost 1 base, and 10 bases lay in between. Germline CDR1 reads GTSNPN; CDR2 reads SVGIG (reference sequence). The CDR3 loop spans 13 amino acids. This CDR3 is CAWTQHPNTEAFF. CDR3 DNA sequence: TGTGCCTGGACGCAACACCCGAACACTGAAGCTTTCTTT.

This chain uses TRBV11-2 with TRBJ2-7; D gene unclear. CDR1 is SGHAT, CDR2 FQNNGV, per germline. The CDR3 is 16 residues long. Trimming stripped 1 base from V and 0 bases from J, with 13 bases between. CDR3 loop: CASSLGFGLISYEQYF. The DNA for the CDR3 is TGTGCCAGCAGCTTAGGTTTCGGGCTCATCTCCTACGAGCAGTACTTC.

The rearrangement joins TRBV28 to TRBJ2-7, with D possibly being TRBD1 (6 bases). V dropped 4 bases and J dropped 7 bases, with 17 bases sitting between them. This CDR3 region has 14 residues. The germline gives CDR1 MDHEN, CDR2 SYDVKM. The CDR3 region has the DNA TGTGCCAGCAGTTCCTTGATCAGGGGTCAGGAGCAGTACTTC. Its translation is CASSSLIRGQEQYF.

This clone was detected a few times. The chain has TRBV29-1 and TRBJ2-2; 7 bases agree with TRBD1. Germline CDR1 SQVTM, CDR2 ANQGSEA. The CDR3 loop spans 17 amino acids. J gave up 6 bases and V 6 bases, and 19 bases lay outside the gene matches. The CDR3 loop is CSVAPPGQPGSPGELFF. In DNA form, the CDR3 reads TGCAGCGTAGCCCCGCCGGGACAGCCTGGAAGTCCCGGGGAGCTGTTTTTT.

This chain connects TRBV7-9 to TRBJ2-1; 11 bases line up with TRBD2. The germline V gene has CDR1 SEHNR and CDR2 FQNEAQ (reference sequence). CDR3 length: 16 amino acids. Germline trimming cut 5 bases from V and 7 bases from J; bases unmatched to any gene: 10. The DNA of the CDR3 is TGTGCCAGCAGCCCAAGTACTAGCGGGAGTTGGAATGAGCAGTTCTTC. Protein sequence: CASSPSTSGSWNEQFF.

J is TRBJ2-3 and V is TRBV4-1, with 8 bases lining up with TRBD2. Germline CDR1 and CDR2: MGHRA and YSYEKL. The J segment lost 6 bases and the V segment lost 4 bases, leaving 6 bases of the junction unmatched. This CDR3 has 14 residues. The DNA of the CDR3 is TGCGCCAGCAGCCCGGGACTAGTGAGGGATACGCAGTATTTT. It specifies CASSPGLVRDTQYF.

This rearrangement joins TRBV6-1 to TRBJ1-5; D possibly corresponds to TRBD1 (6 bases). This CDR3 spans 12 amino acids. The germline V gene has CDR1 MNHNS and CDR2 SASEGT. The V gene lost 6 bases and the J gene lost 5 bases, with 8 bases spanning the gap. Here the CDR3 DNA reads TGTGCCAGCAGAGGGGGGGATCAGCCCCAGCATTTT. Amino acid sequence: CASRGGDQPQHF.

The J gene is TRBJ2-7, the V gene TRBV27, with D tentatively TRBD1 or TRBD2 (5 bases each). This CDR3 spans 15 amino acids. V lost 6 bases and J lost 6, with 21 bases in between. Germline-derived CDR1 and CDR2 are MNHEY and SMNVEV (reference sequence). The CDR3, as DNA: TGTGCCAGCAGCCACCTCGGGACGGGCCTTTTCGAGCAGTACTTC. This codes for CASSHLGTGLFEQYF.

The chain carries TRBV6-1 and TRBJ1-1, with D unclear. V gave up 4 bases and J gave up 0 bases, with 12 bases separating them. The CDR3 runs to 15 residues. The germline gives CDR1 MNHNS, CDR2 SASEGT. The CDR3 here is CASSASGFMNTEAFF. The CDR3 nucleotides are TGTGCCAGCAGTGCGAGCGGCTTCATGAACACTGAAGCTTTCTTT.

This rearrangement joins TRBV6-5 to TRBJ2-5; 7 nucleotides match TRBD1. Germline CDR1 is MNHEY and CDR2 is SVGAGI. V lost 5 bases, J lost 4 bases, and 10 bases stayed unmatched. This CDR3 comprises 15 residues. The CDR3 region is CASSPPTRQGETQYF. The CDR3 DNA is TGTGCCAGCAGTCCACCCACACGACAGGGAGAGACCCAGTACTTC.

The CDR3 sequence: CASSYQGGDTGELFF. In nucleotides, the CDR3 is TGTGCCAGCAGTTACCAGGGAGGGGACACCGGGGAGCTGTTTTTT. This chain uses TRBV6-5 with TRBJ2-2; 7 nucleotides match TRBD2. The CDR3 consists of 15 residues. The V segment lost 2 bases and the J segment 3 bases; nucleotides outside the gene matches: 3. CDR1 is MNHEY and CDR2 is SVGAGI in the germline V gene.

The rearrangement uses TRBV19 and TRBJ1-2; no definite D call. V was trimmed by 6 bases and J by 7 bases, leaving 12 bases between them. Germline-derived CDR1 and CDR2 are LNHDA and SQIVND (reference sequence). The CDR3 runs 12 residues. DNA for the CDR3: TGTGCCAGTAGGGATGGTGGGTCTGGCTACACCTTC. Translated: CASRDGGSGYTF.

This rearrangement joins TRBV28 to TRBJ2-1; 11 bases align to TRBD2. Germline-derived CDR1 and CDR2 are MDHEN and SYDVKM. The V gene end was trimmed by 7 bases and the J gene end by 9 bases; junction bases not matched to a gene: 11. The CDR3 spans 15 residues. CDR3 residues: CASTILAGVSGEQFF. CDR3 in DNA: TGTGCCAGCACCATACTAGCGGGAGTGTCGGGTGAGCAGTTCTTC. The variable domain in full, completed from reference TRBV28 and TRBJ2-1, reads DVKVTQSSRYLVKRTGEKVFLECVQDMDHENMFWYRQDPGLGLRLIYFSYDVKMKEKGDIPEGYSVSREKKERFSLILESASTNQTSMYLCASTILAGVSGEQFFGPGTRLTVL.

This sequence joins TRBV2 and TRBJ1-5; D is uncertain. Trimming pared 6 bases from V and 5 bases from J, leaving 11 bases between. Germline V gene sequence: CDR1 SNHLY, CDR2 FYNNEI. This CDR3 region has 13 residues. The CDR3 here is CASSVNWDQPQHF. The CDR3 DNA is TGTGCCAGCAGCGTCAATTGGGATCAGCCCCAGCATTTT.

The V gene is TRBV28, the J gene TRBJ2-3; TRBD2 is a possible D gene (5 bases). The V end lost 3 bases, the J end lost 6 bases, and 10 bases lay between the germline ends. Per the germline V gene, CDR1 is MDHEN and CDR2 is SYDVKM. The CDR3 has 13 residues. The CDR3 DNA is TGTGCCAGCAGTTTCAGCCGAGGGGATACGCAGTATTTT. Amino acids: CASSFSRGDTQYF.

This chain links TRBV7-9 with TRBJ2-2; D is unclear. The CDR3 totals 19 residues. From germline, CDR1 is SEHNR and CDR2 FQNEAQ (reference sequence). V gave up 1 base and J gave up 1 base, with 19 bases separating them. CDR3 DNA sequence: TGTGCCAGCAGCTTAGGGAAGCCACGAGCCCCAAAGAACACCGGGGAGCTGTTTTTT. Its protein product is CASSLGKPRAPKNTGELFF.

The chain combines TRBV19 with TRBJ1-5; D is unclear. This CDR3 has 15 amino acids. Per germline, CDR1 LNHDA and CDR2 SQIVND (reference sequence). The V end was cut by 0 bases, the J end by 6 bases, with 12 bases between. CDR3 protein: CASSIDAGPRQPQHF. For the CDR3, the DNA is TGTGCCAGTAGTATAGACGCAGGCCCCCGTCAGCCCCAGCATTTT.

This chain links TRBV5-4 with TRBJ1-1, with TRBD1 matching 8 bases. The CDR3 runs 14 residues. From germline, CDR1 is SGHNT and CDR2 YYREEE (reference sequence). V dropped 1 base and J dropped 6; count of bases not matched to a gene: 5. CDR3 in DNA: TGTGCCAGCAGCTTGACAGGGGGAATCTCTGAAGCTTTCTTT. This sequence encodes CASSLTGGISEAFF.

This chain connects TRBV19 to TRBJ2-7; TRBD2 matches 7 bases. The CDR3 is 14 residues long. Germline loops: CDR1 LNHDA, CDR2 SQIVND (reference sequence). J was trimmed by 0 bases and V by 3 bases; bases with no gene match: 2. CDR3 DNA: TGTGCCAGTAGTATGGGGGGGAGCTCCTACGAGCAGTACTTC. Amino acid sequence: CASSMGGSSYEQYF.

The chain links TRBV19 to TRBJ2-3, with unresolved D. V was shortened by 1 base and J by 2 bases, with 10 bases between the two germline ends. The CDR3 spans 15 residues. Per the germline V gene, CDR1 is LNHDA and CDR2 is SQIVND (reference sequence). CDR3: CASSIVGGNTDTQYF. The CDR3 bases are TGTGCCAGTAGTATAGTAGGTGGGAACACAGATACGCAGTATTTT.

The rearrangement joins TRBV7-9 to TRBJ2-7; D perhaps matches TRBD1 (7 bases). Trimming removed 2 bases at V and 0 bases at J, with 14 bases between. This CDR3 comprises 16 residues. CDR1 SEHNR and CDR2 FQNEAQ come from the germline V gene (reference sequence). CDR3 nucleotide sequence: TGTGCCAGCAGCTTAATAGGCGGGGACAGCTCCTACGAGCAGTACTTC. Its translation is CASSLIGGDSSYEQYF.

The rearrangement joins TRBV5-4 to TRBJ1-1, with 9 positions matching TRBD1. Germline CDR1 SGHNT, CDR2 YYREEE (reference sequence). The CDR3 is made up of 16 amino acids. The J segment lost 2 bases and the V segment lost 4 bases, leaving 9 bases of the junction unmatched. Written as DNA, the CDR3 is TGTGCCAGCAGCCCCCCCGGGGACAGGGTTAACACTGAAGCTTTCTTT. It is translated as CASSPPGDRVNTEAFF.

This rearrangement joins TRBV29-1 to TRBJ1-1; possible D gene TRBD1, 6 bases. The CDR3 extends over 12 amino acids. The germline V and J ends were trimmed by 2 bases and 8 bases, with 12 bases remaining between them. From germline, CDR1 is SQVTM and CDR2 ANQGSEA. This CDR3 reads CSVERPRGEAFF. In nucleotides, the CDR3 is TGCAGCGTTGAACGGCCGAGGGGGGAAGCTTTCTTT.